The entry below gives a single T cell receptor (beta chain) sequence along with its context. The target of this receptor is not known. No base quality information exists; no much larger clone differs at one position. The data were obtained in a study of T cell responses to AZD1222 COVID-19 vaccine (dated by TCRdb to the early 2020s). Concerning the study at large: A total of 233 trial participants underwent TCR sequencing, of whom about 200 had received two doses of AZD1222 and some 25 had received two doses of the MenACWY control vaccine. Trial participants were enrolled by age into 18-55, 56-69 and 70-plus year subgroups, with roughly 150, 30 and 60 TCR-sequenced participants respectively. General conclusions and limits of the study: Only five or six AZD1222 recipients were SARS-CoV-2 seropositive at baseline, limiting conclusions about previously exposed vaccinees. In the small 56-69-year group, the increase in depth fell short of significance, most likely because of low power. The whole spike protein was spanned by vaccine-associated CD4 TCRs, and dominant responses were seen in regions 160-218 and 743-854. After two AZD1222 doses, both the breadth and the depth of spike-specific TCRs were significantly higher than at day 0 and than in MenACWY recipients. Epitopes outside the regions mutated in the B.1.351 and B.1.1.7 variants were reportedly recognized by nearly half of the unique spike-specific TCRs. Because no day 14 peak-response samples were available, repertoires were characterized only after the peak T cell response. Participants were mostly white British and included more females than males, and it was suggested by the authors that clonal diversity may have been underestimated.

Taken from the germline V gene (reference sequence), the CDR1 and CDR2 loops are LNHDA and SQIVND. V is reduced by 6 bases and J by 2 bases, leaving a spacing of 13 bases between them. The CDR3 has 14 amino acids, counting the end cysteine and phenylalanine. Only the CDR3 DNA is retained, 42 bases long and in frame from the first base. The sample's time point, from its label and the paper: baseline before first vaccination. The treatment or condition label here, explained by the study, means: meningococcal conjugate vaccine given as trial control. Vaccinee samples came from UK trials COV001 and COV002, including a single-blind randomized controlled phase 2/3 trial of AZD1222 (ChAdOx1 nCoV-19) in healthy adults. For TCRbeta chain sequencing, PBMC samples were collected from trial participants at day 0 and at day 28 after the second dose. The CDR3 regions of human TCRbeta chains were analyzed by immunosequencing. Under the source paper's analysis protocol: TCRs in the repertoires were compared against a reference library of SARS-CoV-2-specific TCRs that had been generated with the MIRA antigen-specificity platform. Breadth was defined as the fraction of unique TCRs that were SARS-CoV-2-associated, and depth was defined as the fraction of total T cells that were SARS-CoV-2-associated. Using the MIRA data, every spike-specific TCR was mapped to the spike region that the TCR reacted to and assigned to either a CD4 or a CD8 class. Log10-transformed breadth and depth values were compared by one-way ANOVA with Sidak's multiple comparisons tests. What TCRdb holds here is the immuneACCESS table cut down to in-frame rearrangements. Part of the clones is not present; checked against another copy, under half of the missing clones reflect an unresolved V gene, and the others are unexplained. That table furnishes V, J and clone size, whereas the DNA furnished D and trimming. A total of 80,000 to 95,000 clones appear in this sample, roughly 90% of them only once. Of the sample, roughly 5% is held by the ten largest clones.

The V and J segments used are TRBV19 and TRBJ1-2; the D gene is possibly TRBD1, with 5 bases matching. The sample here was peripheral blood, taken on day 0 of MenACWY control vaccination. This TCR derives from an adult in good health. The CDR3 protein sequence reads: CASRLKTDNYGYTF. At the DNA level, the sequence is TGTGCCAGTAGACTCAAGACAGACAACTATGGCTACACCTTC.